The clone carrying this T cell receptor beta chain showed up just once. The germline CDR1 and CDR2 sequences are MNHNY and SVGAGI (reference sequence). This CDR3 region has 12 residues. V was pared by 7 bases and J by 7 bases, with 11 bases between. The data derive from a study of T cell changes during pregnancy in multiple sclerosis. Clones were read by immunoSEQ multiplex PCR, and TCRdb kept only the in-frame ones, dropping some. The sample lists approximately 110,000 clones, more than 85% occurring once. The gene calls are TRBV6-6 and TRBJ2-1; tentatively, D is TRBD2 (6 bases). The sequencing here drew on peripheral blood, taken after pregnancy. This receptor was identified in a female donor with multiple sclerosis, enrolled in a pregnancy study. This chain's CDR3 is CASTRLGNEQFF. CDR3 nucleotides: TGTGCCAGCACCAGACTAGGAAATGAGCAGTTCTTC.